These T cell receptor beta chains were read from a single sample in a study of Ad26.COV2.S vaccination and SARS-CoV-2 variants. This table comes from immunoSEQ multiplex PCR, and its TCRdb copy is limited to in-frame clones, with some not included. The sample consists of around 340,000 clones, about 88% of them appearing once. The material was peripheral blood, obtained in a trial of Ad26.COV2.S vaccine versus placebo. All receptors derive from a person aged 18-65 years who received the Ad26.COV2.S COVID-19 vaccine or a placebo. Each CDR3 is given with its conserved first and last residue. Each record gives: CDR3 protein, CDR3 DNA, D gene, J gene, V gene, clone size. D genes are given only for firm matches. For some rows the clone size is stated as once, few or many, or as a class when expanded; others skip it.

CASSENGGPNSPLHF,TGTGCCAGCAGCGAAAACGGGGGGCCGAATTCACCCCTCCACTTT,.,TRBJ1-6,TRBV11-2,.
CASSRQGHTGELFF,TGTGCCAGCAGCCGGCAGGGACACACCGGGGAGCTGTTTTTT,.,TRBJ2-2,TRBV14,few
CASSQVFSGRAYEQYF,TGTGCCAGCAGCCAAGTTTTTAGCGGGAGGGCCTACGAGCAGTACTTC,TRBD2,TRBJ2-7,TRBV4-2,.
CASSKWTEISLWWYF,TGTGCCAGTAGTAAATGGACAGAGATTTCCCTTTGGTGGTACTTC,.,TRBJ2-7,TRBV19,.
CASSLAGQLNTEAFF,TGTGCCAGCAGCTTGGCGGGACAGTTGAACACTGAAGCTTTCTTT,TRBD1,TRBJ1-1,TRBV5-4,.
CASSQEGGLAGSYEQYF,TGTGCCAGCAGCCAAGAAGGAGGCCTCGCGGGCTCCTACGAGCAGTACTTC,.,TRBJ2-7,TRBV4-2,few
CASSSRGNYGYTF,TGCGCCAGCAGCTCCAGGGGGAACTATGGCTACACCTTC,TRBD1,TRBJ1-2,TRBV5-1,.
CASSLNRVNTEAFF,TGTGCCAGCAGTCTCAACCGGGTTAACACTGAAGCTTTCTTT,.,TRBJ1-1,TRBV7-2,.
CASSWTGKGYTF,TGTGCCAGCAGTTGGACAGGAAAAGGCTACACCTTC,TRBD1,TRBJ1-2,TRBV28,.
CASSQVTQEGTQYF,TGTGCCAGCAGCCAAGTGACCCAGGAGGGGACCCAGTACTTC,.,TRBJ2-5,TRBV3-1/TRBV3-2,.
CASSLQAWNTEAFF,TGTGCCAGCAGCTTACAGGCTTGGAACACTGAAGCTTTCTTT,.,TRBJ1-1,TRBV7-8,.
CASSKEQGSGAYEQYF,TGTGCCAGCAGCAAAGAGCAGGGCAGCGGGGCCTACGAGCAGTACTTC,.,TRBJ2-7,TRBV21-1,.
CASSYSDSTEAFF,TGTGCCAGCAGTTACTCGGACAGTACTGAAGCTTTCTTT,.,TRBJ1-1,TRBV6-6,.
CATSRDGSGGETQYF,TGTGCCACCAGCAGAGATGGTTCAGGGGGAGAGACCCAGTACTTC,TRBD1,TRBJ2-5,TRBV15,.
CASSSGTGVSNEQFF,TGTGCCAGCAGTTCCGGGACAGGGGTCTCCAATGAGCAGTTCTTC,TRBD1,TRBJ2-1,TRBV7-3,.
CASSLGGPGDGYTF,TGCGCCAGCAGCTTAGGGGGCCCTGGGGATGGCTACACCTTC,TRBD1,TRBJ1-2,TRBV5-1,.
CASTLGGSTEAFF,TGTGCCAGCACCTTGGGGGGATCCACTGAAGCTTTCTTT,.,TRBJ1-1,TRBV28,.